Listed below are T cell receptor beta chains from one sample, sequenced in a study of T cell responses to AZD1222 COVID-19 vaccine. Sequenced by immunoSEQ multiplex PCR; TCRdb stores in-frame clones only, minus some. The sample shows approximately 160,000 clones, about nine tenths of them seen only once. The specimen was peripheral blood, collected on day 0 of AZD1222 vaccination. These receptors originate from an adult in good health. Each CDR3 is given without its conserved first and last residue. Some rows mark clone size as missing; the rest say once, few, many or name a class of expanded clone.

v_call	clone_size	j_call	cdr3_aa
TRBV5-1	-	TRBJ1-4	ASSLGQGNEKLF
TRBV28	-	TRBJ2-4	ASSPDGDTKNIQY
TRBV28	-	TRBJ1-5	ASSSHFQPQH
TRBV4-2	-	TRBJ1-1	ASSQPGQGMNTEAF
TRBV7-9	-	TRBJ2-2	ASSGWDTGELF
TRBV29-1	-	TRBJ2-5	SVLETQY
TRBV5-1	once	TRBJ1-2	ASSSNAGAGRGYT
TRBV10-1	-	TRBJ1-1	ASSGPRQGPNTEAF
TRBV19	-	TRBJ1-2	ASSMEAGQIYGYT
TRBV10-3	-	TRBJ1-1	AIRRDSEAF
TRBV10-3	-	TRBJ2-7	AISGPGLGRYEQY
TRBV7-8	-	TRBJ2-7	ASSLVLGPGV
TRBV28	-	TRBJ1-3	ASSRRQGDIGNTIY
TRBV7-2	-	TRBJ1-1	ASSFTPSNTEAF
TRBV7-9	-	TRBJ1-1	ASSLGGSIYTEAF
TRBV7-9	-	TRBJ2-7	ASSPGGPYEQY
TRBV27	once	TRBJ2-1	ASSLNGGSYNEQF
TRBV11-3	-	TRBJ1-1	ASSLGRGNTEAF
TRBV7-3	-	TRBJ2-3	ASRPTGWTDTQY
TRBV7-2	-	TRBJ1-2	ASSRGAGFGYT
TRBV5-5	-	TRBJ1-6	ASSPEVFGVSSYNSPLH
TRBV28	-	TRBJ1-6	ASSFFGAYNSPLH
TRBV3-1/TRBV3-2	-	TRBJ1-4	ASSQAVGRALHSEKLF
TRBV4-1	-	TRBJ2-2	ASSQAQPFFGELF
TRBV11-3	-	TRBJ2-2	ASSLGRASGELF
TRBV14	-	TRBJ1-1	ASSSRTGWNTEAF
TRBV19	-	TRBJ2-7	ASSTGLPISEQY
TRBV5-1	once	TRBJ2-7	ASRVSIPGGSYEQY
TRBV19	-	TRBJ1-2	ATNSQGSYGYT
TRBV7-3	once	TRBJ2-5	ASSLFGEETQY
TRBV5-1	once	TRBJ2-7	ASSDSIEQY
TRBV27	-	TRBJ2-7	ASSLSPGQGGSYEQY
TRBV28	-	TRBJ1-3	ASSWPGQTGNTIY
TRBV10-3	-	TRBJ1-1	AISDQGNTEAF
TRBV28	-	TRBJ1-5	ASSGSGPRNQPQH
TRBV19	-	TRBJ1-6	ASRDSHNSPLH
TRBV9	-	TRBJ1-1	ASSSEGHKDRNTEAF
TRBV11-3	-	TRBJ1-4	ASSLGETENEKLF
TRBV3-1/TRBV3-2	-	TRBJ1-2	ASSHFATQGYYGYT
TRBV5-1	once	TRBJ2-2	ASSFGDTGELF
TRBV5-1	-	TRBJ1-2	ASSLGGSANYGYT
TRBV5-1	-	TRBJ1-1	ASSLRGSDTNTEAF
TRBV7-2	-	TRBJ1-6	ASSLDGQSSYNSPLH
TRBV6-5	once	TRBJ2-7	ASREDRGLAEQY
TRBV27	-	TRBJ1-2	ASHGQGDGYT
TRBV3-1/TRBV3-2	-	TRBJ2-5	ASSLMTQETQY
TRBV24-1	-	TRBJ1-2	ATEGGPGYGYT
TRBV19	-	TRBJ2-7	ASSSGTGASYEQY
TRBV28	-	TRBJ2-2	ASSPRTGELF
TRBV4-2	-	TRBJ2-3	ASSPRGGPGGPSTDTQY
TRBV7-9	-	TRBJ1-2	ASSPLTGHGYT
TRBV5-1	-	TRBJ1-2	ASSLGQGQGGYT
TRBV12-3/TRBV12-4	-	TRBJ1-6	ASSNQENSPLH
TRBV5-8	once	TRBJ2-3	ASSQRLAGLFTDTQY
TRBV6-5	-	TRBJ1-2	ASSYSDRDYGYT